These 31 T cell receptor beta chains share one sample of origin, sequenced in a study of T-cell reconstitution after alpha-beta-depleted transplantation in children. Unique molecular identifiers were built into the TCRbeta library. TCRdb re-derived calls from the PCR reads in MiXCR, one entry per CDR3 protein. Here the sample spans roughly 570,000 distinct CDR3 sequences, 27% being singletons. Sequencing used PBMCs, obtained before TCRalphabeta/CD19-depleted stem cell transplant. The source of these receptors is a boy in the first two years of life with Wiskott-Aldrich syndrome, due to receive a stem cell transplant.

Comment on this clonotype: The conserved phenylalanine or tryptophan is not found at the CDR3 terminus, so this likely reflects a read error. The limits of the CDR3 on the DNA are not certain, so only TCRdb's listed CDR3 is given. CDR3 sequence: CSVERDSILVI. The chain employs TRBV29-1 and TRBJ1-1; the table calls TRBD1, which could not be checked here. Per the germline V gene, CDR1 is SQVTM and CDR2 is ANQGSEA. The CDR3 length is 11 residues, termini included.

This clonotype was seen more than once but under ten times. The chain links TRBV24-1 to TRBJ2-5; D is ambiguous. The CDR3 has 13 residues. V was trimmed by 3 bases and J by 3 bases, leaving 7 bases between them. Per the germline V gene, CDR1 is KGHDR and CDR2 is SFDVKD. The CDR3 nucleotides are TGTGCCACCAGTGATGCCAGTGAAGAGACCCAGTACTTC. Translating gives CATSDASEETQYF.

The chain combines TRBV12-3 or TRBV12-4 with TRBJ1-5; weak D call: TRBD1 (5 bases). This CDR3 has 12 residues. V was clipped by 6 bases and J by 7 bases, with 10 bases between them. CDR3 sequence reads: CASSPGRQPQHF. As DNA, the CDR3 is TGTGCCAGCAGCCCAGGGAGACAGCCCCAGCATTTT.

The genes are TRBV12-3 or TRBV12-4 and TRBJ2-5; D possibly corresponds to TRBD1 (5 bases). V was shortened by 5 bases and J by 2 bases, with 12 bases between the two germline ends. This CDR3 comprises 14 residues. The CDR3 here is CASSAYRSQETQYF. DNA of the CDR3: TGTGCCAGCAGTGCTTACAGGAGTCAAGAGACCCAGTACTTC.

This clonotype was counted between two and nine times. The V call is TRBV7-9, the J call TRBJ2-3; 7 nucleotides match TRBD2. Trimming cost V 11 bases and J 5 bases; bases outside gene matches: 7. The CDR3 length is 12 residues. Germline V CDR1 and CDR2: SEHNR, FQNEAQ (reference sequence). CDR3 amino acids: CAGRDQGDTQYF. The CDR3 bases are TGTGCCGGGAGGGACCAGGGAGATACGCAGTATTTT. Full variable domain (remainder filled in from reference TRBV7-9 and TRBJ2-3): DTGVSQNPRHKITKRGQNVTFRCDPISEHNRLYWYRQTLGQGPEFLTYFQNEAQLEKSRLLSDRFSAERPKGSFSTLEIQRTEQGDSAMYLCAGRDQGDTQYFGPGTRLTVL.

The chain has TRBV5-1 and TRBJ2-3; possibly TRBD2 for D (6 bases). V lost 0 bases to trimming and J lost 2 bases, with 10 bases between them. Germline V lookup: CDR1 SGHRS, CDR2 YFSETQ. This CDR3 region has 15 residues. The CDR3 bases are TGCGCCAGCAGCTTGGCCCCGGGAGCCACAGATACGCAGTATTTT. Translated, it gives CASSLAPGATDTQYF.

This clonotype was picked up a small number of times. The chain has TRBV7-8 and TRBJ2-7; 7 bases line up with TRBD2. Trimming cost V 5 bases and J 6 bases; bases outside gene matches: 13. Germline V lookup: CDR1 SGHVS, CDR2 FQNEAQ. The CDR3 runs to 15 residues. In nucleotides, the CDR3 is TGTGCCAGCAGCCCTACTAGCGTCGCACCTCTCGAGCAGTACTTC. This translates into CASSPTSVAPLEQYF.

The V call is TRBV11-2, the J call TRBJ2-7; 8 bases agree with TRBD1. With V trimmed by 5 bases and J by 4 bases, 7 bases remained unmatched. Germline assignment: CDR1 SGHAT and CDR2 FQNNGV. CDR3 size: 14 residues. The CDR3 region is CASSLYRGAYEQYF. DNA for the CDR3: TGTGCCAGCAGCCTTTACAGGGGGGCGTACGAGCAGTACTTC. The whole variable domain, filled in from reference TRBV11-2 and TRBJ2-7, reads EAGVAQSPRYKIIEKRQSVAFWCNPISGHATLYWYQQILGQGPKLLIQFQNNGVVDDSQLPKDRFSAERLKGVDSTLKIQPAKLEDSAVYLCASSLYRGAYEQYFGPGTRLTVT.

The chain combines TRBV29-1 with TRBJ1-1, with D possibly being TRBD1 (5 bases). V shed 3 bases and J shed 5 bases, with 13 bases lying between them. Looked up from germline, CDR1 is SQVTM and CDR2 is ANQGSEA. The CDR3 is 13 residues long. For the CDR3, the DNA is TGCAGCGTTGAGGCGAGGGGAGGGACTGAAGCTTTCTTT. The encoded protein is CSVEARGGTEAFF.

The V gene is TRBV24-1, the J gene TRBJ2-6; D remains ambiguous. Germline V gene sequence: CDR1 KGHDR, CDR2 SFDVKD. The V gene lost 4 bases and the J gene lost 0 bases, with 6 bases spanning the gap. This CDR3 region has 15 residues. The CDR3 DNA reads TGTGCCACCAGTGACCTGGTCTCTGGGGCCAACGTCCTGACTTTC. Protein: CATSDLVSGANVLTF.

This clonotype appeared many times. The V gene is TRBV5-1, the J gene TRBJ2-3; 10 bases are a match to TRBD1. V was pared by 0 bases and J by 4 bases, with 8 bases of the junction left unmatched. The V gene's germline CDR1 is SGHRS and CDR2 YFSETQ. The CDR3 loop spans 17 amino acids. For the CDR3, the DNA is TGCGCCAGCAGCTTGGCCGGGAGACAGGGGGCCCCAGATACGCAGTATTTT. Translation gives CASSLAGRQGAPDTQYF.

This clonotype was seen only a few times. The chain combines TRBV10-2 with TRBJ1-3, with TRBD1 identical over 10 bases. V lost 4 bases to trimming and J lost 0 bases; unmatched junction nucleotides: 12. Germline V gene data show CDR1 as WSHSY and CDR2 as SAAADI. There are 19 residues in the CDR3. The chain's CDR3 is CASSVRPGQGISSGNTIYF. The CDR3 DNA follows: TGCGCCAGCAGTGTACGACCGGGACAGGGGATTAGCTCTGGAAACACCATATATTTT.

The chain recombines TRBV12-3 or TRBV12-4 with TRBJ2-3, with 13 bases lining up with TRBD2. J gave up 4 bases and V 4 bases, and 5 bases lay outside the gene matches. The CDR3 length is 16 residues. DNA of the CDR3: TGTGCCAGCAGTTCCGGGACTAGCGGGAATTCAGATACGCAGTATTTT. Protein: CASSSGTSGNSDTQYF.

The rearrangement links TRBV11-2 to TRBJ2-1; D might be TRBD1 or TRBD2, each matching 6 bases. Germline V gene data show CDR1 as SGHAT and CDR2 as FQNNGV. V gave up 2 bases and J gave up 9 bases, with 20 bases separating them. The CDR3 spans 16 residues. The CDR3 region has the DNA TGTGCCAGCAGCTTACGCGTCGGGGGCTCGTGGAGTGAGCAGTTCTTC. It is translated as CASSLRVGGSWSEQFF.

This clonotype was recorded once. V gene TRBV12-3 or TRBV12-4 combines with J gene TRBJ2-7; TRBD2 aligns across 14 bases. Losses at the gene ends were 3 bases for V and 5 bases for J; bases not matched to a gene: 21. This CDR3 has 21 amino acids. The CDR3 DNA sequence: TGTGCCAGCAGTTTCATAGGGACTAGCGGGAGTATCATCGTATTCTCTCACGAGCAGTACTTC. Its protein is CASSFIGTSGSIIVFSHEQYF.

This clonotype occurred a few times. V usage is TRBV20-1 and J usage is TRBJ2-1, with D hard to call. Germline CDR1 is DFQATT and CDR2 is SNEGSKA (reference sequence). CDR3 length: 12 residues. The V end lost 0 bases, the J end lost 11 bases, and 11 bases lay between the germline ends. DNA of the CDR3: TGCAGTGCTAGAGATCTTGACTTCCAGCAGTTCTTC. It translates to CSARDLDFQQFF.

CDR3 sequence (DNA): TGTGCCAGCAGCCAAACGGGGACCTACAATGAGCAGTTCTTC. This gives the protein CASSQTGTYNEQFF. This sequence joins TRBV3-1 and TRBJ2-1; D may be TRBD2 (5 bases). CDR1 is LGHDT, CDR2 YNNKEL, per germline (reference sequence). The CDR3 totals 14 residues. Trimming removed 2 bases at V and 2 bases at J, with 7 bases between.

This clonotype was detected only a few times. This chain connects TRBV5-1 to TRBJ2-1, with TRBD2 as a possible D gene (5 bases). In germline, CDR1 is SGHRS, CDR2 YFSETQ. This CDR3 is 13 amino acids long. Trimming removed 3 bases from V and 4 bases from J, with 8 bases in between. CDR3 in amino acids: CASSWTRYNEQFF. The CDR3, as DNA: TGCGCCAGCAGCTGGACTCGATACAATGAGCAGTTCTTC.

This clonotype was seen more than once but under ten times. This rearrangement joins TRBV7-8 to TRBJ2-1; 9 bases fit TRBD2. Germline CDR1 and CDR2: SGHVS and FQNEAQ. The V and J ends lost 5 bases and 8 bases, in that order; junction bases with no gene match: 10. The CDR3 contains 15 residues. CDR3 sequence (DNA): TGTGCCAGCAGCCCGCGCGGAGCGGGAGGTCATGAGCAGTTCTTC. This codes for CASSPRGAGGHEQFF.

Note on this clonotype: An end of the junction does not agree with germline; a read error may underlie this. The chain is built from TRBV10-1 and TRBJ2-2; D possibly corresponds to TRBD2 (5 bases). Germline V gene data show CDR1 as WNHNN and CDR2 as SYGVQD (reference sequence). The CDR3 spans 14 residues. The DNA for the CDR3 is TGCACCAGCAGTGAGGAGAGGGTTACCGGGGAGCTGTTTTTT. Encoded protein: CTSSEERVTGELFF.

This clonotype appeared a few times. The chain recombines TRBV20-1 with TRBJ2-7, with a weak D call TRBD2 (5 bases). V lost 3 bases to trimming and J lost 6 bases, with 30 bases between them. The CDR3 is 18 amino acids. Germline loops: CDR1 DFQATT, CDR2 SNEGSKA (reference sequence). In DNA, the CDR3 is TGCAGTGCTAGTGTTATGACAAGAGGTCGGTACGGGGTTCGCGAGCAGTACTTC. It is translated as CSASVMTRGRYGVREQYF.

The J gene is TRBJ2-1, the V gene TRBV28, with D tentatively TRBD2 (5 bases). CDR1 and CDR2 (germline): MDHEN, SYDVKM. The CDR3 consists of 16 residues. V was pared by 1 base and J by 0 bases, with 10 bases between. CDR3 region: CASSLSARGSYNEQFF. The DNA for the CDR3 is TGTGCCAGCAGTTTATCCGCCCGGGGCTCCTACAATGAGCAGTTCTTC.

The J gene is TRBJ2-6, the V gene TRBV6-1; 7 bases are a match to TRBD1. From germline, CDR1 is MNHNS and CDR2 SASEGT. There are 16 residues in the CDR3. The V segment lost 4 bases and the J segment 3 bases; nucleotides outside the gene matches: 6. The CDR3 region has the DNA TGTGCCAGCAGTGTCCACAGGGGTAATGGGGCCAACGTCCTGACTTTC. Translating gives CASSVHRGNGANVLTF.

This clonotype was counted between two and nine times. The rearrangement uses TRBV12-3 or TRBV12-4 and TRBJ1-1; D not resolved. The CDR3 has 14 amino acids. V dropped 3 bases and J dropped 4 bases, with 12 bases sitting between them. The chain's CDR3 is CASSFKGRSTEAFF. Here the CDR3 DNA reads TGTGCCAGCAGTTTTAAGGGTCGGTCCACTGAAGCTTTCTTT.

The sample holds a few counts of this clonotype. V gene TRBV5-1 combines with J gene TRBJ2-3; D may be TRBD2 (5 bases). CDR1 and CDR2 from the germline V gene are SGHRS and YFSETQ. Trimming removed 0 bases at V and 0 bases at J, with 11 bases between. The CDR3 is made up of 16 amino acids. The CDR3 reads CASSLGSAASTDTQYF. CDR3 nucleotide sequence: TGCGCCAGCAGCTTGGGTAGCGCCGCTAGCACAGATACGCAGTATTTT.

This clonotype has only a few counts. The chain joins TRBV3-1 to TRBJ2-4, with a possible D match to TRBD2 (5 bases). The CDR3 covers 16 residues. The ends were cut back, 5 bases at V and 2 bases at J, with 16 bases in the middle. The V gene's germline CDR1 is LGHDT and CDR2 YNNKEL (reference sequence). The CDR3: CASSERDPWTKNIQYF. The CDR3 DNA sequence: TGTGCCAGCAGCGAACGGGATCCCTGGACCAAAAACATTCAGTACTTC.

The rearrangement joins TRBV5-1 to TRBJ1-2; TRBD1 matches at 9 bases. This CDR3 has 16 amino acids. V was clipped by 4 bases and J by 3 bases; unmatched bases: 10. The germline V gene encodes CDR1 SGHRS and CDR2 YFSETQ. CDR3 DNA sequence: TGCGCCAGCAGCCTGGACCCGGGACAGGGAGACTATGGCTACACCTTC. It is translated as CASSLDPGQGDYGYTF.

This clonotype was picked up a small number of times. The genes are TRBV5-1 and TRBJ2-6; D perhaps matches TRBD1 (5 bases). Germline CDR1 and CDR2: SGHRS and YFSETQ. V was cut by 1 base and J by 0 bases, with 8 bases left in between. The CDR3 length is 16 residues. The CDR3 nucleotides are TGCGCCAGCAGCTTGTTCCAGGGCTCTGGGGCCAACGTCCTGACTTTC. Translated, it gives CASSLFQGSGANVLTF.

The chain combines TRBV18 with TRBJ2-5, with D unclear. CDR1 KGHSH and CDR2 LQKENI come from the germline V gene. Trimming cost V 1 base and J 5 bases, with 14 bases left between them. CDR3 size: 15 residues. CDR3 sequence: CASSPRHPRPETQYF. The CDR3 nucleotides are TGTGCCAGCTCACCACGGCACCCCAGGCCGGAGACCCAGTACTTC.

There are a few counts of this clonotype. This chain connects TRBV20-1 to TRBJ2-1; D unresolved. V lost 3 bases and J 7 bases, leaving 10 bases between the germline ends. Germline CDR1 is DFQATT and CDR2 is SNEGSKA (reference sequence). This CDR3 contains 12 residues. The CDR3 DNA is TGCAGTGCTAGGTTGGGTCCAAATGAGCAGTTCTTC. Its translation: CSARLGPNEQFF.

The chain links TRBV14 to TRBJ2-1, with TRBD2 identical over 7 bases. Per the germline V gene, CDR1 is SGHDN and CDR2 is FVKESK. The trim removed 1 base at V and 7 bases at J, leaving 13 bases unmatched. This CDR3 contains 17 residues. The CDR3 here is CASSQVGGGPPSNEQFF. The DNA of the CDR3 is TGTGCCAGCAGCCAAGTGGGCGGGGGACCGCCATCGAATGAGCAGTTCTTC.